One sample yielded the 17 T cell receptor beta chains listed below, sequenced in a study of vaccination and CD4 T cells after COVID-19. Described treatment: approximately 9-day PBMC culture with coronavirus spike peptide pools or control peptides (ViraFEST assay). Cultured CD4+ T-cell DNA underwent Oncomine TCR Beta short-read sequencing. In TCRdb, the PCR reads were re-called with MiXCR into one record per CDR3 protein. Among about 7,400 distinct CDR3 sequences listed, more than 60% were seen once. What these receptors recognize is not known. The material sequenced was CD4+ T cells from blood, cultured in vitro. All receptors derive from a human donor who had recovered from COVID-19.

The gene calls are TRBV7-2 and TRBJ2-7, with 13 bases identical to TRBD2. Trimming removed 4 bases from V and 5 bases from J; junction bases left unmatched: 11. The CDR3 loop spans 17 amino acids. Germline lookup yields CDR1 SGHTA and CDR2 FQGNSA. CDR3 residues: CASSSQLAGGPQDEQYF. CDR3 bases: TGTGCCAGCAGCTCCCAACTAGCGGGAGGGCCCCAGGACGAGCAGTACTTC.

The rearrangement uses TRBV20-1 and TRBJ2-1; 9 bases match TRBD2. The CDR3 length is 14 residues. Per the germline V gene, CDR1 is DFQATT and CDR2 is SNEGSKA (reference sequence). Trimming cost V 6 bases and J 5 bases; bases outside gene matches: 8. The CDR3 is CSAKLLAGNNEQFF. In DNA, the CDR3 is TGCAGTGCCAAGCTCCTAGCGGGGAACAATGAGCAGTTCTTC.

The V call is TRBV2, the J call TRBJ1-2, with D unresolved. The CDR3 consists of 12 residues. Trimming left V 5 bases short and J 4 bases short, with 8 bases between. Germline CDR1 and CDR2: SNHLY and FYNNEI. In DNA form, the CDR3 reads TGTGCCAGCAGTTCGGACGGCTATGGCTACACCTTC. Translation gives CASSSDGYGYTF.

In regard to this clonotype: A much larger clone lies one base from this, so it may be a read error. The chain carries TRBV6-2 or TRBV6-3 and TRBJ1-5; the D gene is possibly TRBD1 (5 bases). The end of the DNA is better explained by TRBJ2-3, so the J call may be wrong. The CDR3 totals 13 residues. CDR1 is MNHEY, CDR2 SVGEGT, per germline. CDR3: CASSYRQNQPQYF. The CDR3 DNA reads TGTGCCAGCAGTTACCGACAGAATCAGCCCCAGTATTTT.

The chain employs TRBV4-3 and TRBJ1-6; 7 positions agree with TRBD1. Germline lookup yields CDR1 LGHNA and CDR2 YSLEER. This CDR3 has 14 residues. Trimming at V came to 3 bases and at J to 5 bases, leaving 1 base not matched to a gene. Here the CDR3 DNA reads TGCGCCAGCAGCCACGGGACAGATAATTCACCCCTCCACTTT. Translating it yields CASSHGTDNSPLHF.

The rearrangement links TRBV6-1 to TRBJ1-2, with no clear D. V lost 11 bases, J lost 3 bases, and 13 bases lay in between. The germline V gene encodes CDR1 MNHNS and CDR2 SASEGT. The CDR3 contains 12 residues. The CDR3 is CAHPAVYYGYTF. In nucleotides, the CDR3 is TGTGCCCATCCGGCCGTTTACTATGGCTACACCTTC.

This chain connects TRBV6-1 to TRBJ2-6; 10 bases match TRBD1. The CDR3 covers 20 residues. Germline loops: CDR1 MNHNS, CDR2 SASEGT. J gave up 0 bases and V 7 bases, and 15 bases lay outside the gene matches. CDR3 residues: CASINLSGQGVSSGANVLTF. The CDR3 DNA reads TGTGCCAGCATAAACCTTTCCGGACAGGGGGTTTCCTCTGGGGCCAACGTCCTGACTTTC.

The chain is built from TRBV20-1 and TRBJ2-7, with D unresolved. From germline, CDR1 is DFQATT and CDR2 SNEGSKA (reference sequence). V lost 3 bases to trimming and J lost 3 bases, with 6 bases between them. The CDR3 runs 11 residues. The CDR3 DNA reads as TGCAGTGCTAGTCCTAACTACGAGCAGTACTTC. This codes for CSASPNYEQYF.

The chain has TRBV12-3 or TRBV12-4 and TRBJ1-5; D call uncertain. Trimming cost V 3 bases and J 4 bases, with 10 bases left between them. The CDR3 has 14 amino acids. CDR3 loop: CASSFGQINQPQHF. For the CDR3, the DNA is TGTGCCAGCAGTTTTGGGCAGATTAATCAGCCCCAGCATTTT.

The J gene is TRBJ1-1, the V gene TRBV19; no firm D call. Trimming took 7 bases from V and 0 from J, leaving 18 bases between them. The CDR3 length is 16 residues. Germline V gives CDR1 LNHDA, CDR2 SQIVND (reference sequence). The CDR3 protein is CASIGGPGLMNTEAFF. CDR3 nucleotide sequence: TGTGCCAGTATTGGTGGGCCAGGCCTCATGAACACTGAAGCTTTCTTT.

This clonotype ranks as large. The CDR3 is CASSSSVRIADTQYF. Written as DNA, the CDR3 is TGTGCCAGCAGTTCTAGTGTGAGGATCGCAGATACGCAGTATTTT. The rearrangement uses TRBV27 and TRBJ2-3; D gene ambiguous. This CDR3 contains 15 residues. Trimming shortened V by 4 bases and J by 4 bases, and 15 bases separated the two germline ends. CDR1 and CDR2 (germline): MNHEY, SMNVEV (reference sequence).

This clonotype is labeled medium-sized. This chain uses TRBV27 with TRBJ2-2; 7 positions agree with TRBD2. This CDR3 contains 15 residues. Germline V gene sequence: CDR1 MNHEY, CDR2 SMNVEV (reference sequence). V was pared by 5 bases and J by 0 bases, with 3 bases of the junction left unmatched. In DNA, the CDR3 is TGTGCCAGCAGTCTCCGGGGGGCGAACACCGGGGAGCTGTTTTTT. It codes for CASSLRGANTGELFF.

The CDR3 spells CASRGRRRGADTQYF. CDR3 DNA: TGTGCCAGCAGGGGACGCCGTCGGGGTGCAGATACGCAGTATTTT. The chain is built from TRBV27 and TRBJ2-3; either TRBD1 or TRBD2 may supply D (5 bases each). The germline gives CDR1 MNHEY, CDR2 SMNVEV (reference sequence). Trimming removed 6 bases from V and 4 bases from J, with 17 bases in between. This CDR3 region has 15 residues.

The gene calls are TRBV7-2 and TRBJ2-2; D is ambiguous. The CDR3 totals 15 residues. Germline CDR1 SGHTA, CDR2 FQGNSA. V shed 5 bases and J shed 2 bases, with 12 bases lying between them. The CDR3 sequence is CASSAQAPNTGELFF. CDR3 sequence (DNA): TGTGCCAGCAGCGCCCAGGCCCCTAACACCGGGGAGCTGTTTTTT.

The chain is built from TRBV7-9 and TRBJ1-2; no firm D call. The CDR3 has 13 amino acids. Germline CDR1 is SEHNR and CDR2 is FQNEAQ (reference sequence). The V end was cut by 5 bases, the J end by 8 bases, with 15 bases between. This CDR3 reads CASSQAPLGGYTF. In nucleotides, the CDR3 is TGTGCCAGCAGCCAGGCACCCCTGGGAGGCTACACCTTC.

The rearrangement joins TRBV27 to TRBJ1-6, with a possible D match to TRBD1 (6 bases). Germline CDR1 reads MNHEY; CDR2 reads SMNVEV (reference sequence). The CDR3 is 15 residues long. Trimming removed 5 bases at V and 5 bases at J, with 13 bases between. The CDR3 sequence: CASSPRTVDNSPLHF. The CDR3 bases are TGTGCCAGCAGTCCTCGGACAGTTGATAATTCACCCCTCCACTTT.

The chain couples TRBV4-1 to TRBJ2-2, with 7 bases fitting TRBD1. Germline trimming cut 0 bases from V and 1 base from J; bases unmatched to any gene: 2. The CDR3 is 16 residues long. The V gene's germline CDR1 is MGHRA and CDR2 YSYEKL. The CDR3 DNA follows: TGCGCCAGCAGCCAAGATCGGACAGGGAACACCGGGGAGCTGTTTTTT. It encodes CASSQDRTGNTGELFF.